Given below is one T cell receptor (beta chain) in context. Its matching antigen is unknown. This sample is part of a study of T cell responses to AZD1222 COVID-19 vaccine. The study, taken as a whole, reports: Within unmutated variant regions lay the reported targets of nearly half of spike-specific TCRs. Breadth and depth of Spike-specific TCRs rose after two AZD1222 doses.

Germline values: CDR1 SGDLS, CDR2 YYNGEE. V was trimmed by 2 bases and J by 4 bases, leaving 10 bases between them. The CDR3 consists of 13 residues. Using immunoSEQ multiplex PCR, the repertoire was profiled, and TCRdb retains in-frame clones only, with some absent. The sample has roughly 100,000 clones; 89% are singletons. Pooling of second doses given at about 4 or about 12 weeks was done. The clonotype originates from an adult who received the AZD1222 COVID-19 vaccine. This rearrangement joins TRBV9 to TRBJ2-7; tentative D call: TRBD1 (6 bases). Sequencing was performed on peripheral blood, taken 28 days after the second AZD1222 dose. CDR3 loop: CASSVGHTYEQYF. CDR3 DNA sequence: TGTGCCAGCAGCGTGGGACACACTTACGAGCAGTACTTC.